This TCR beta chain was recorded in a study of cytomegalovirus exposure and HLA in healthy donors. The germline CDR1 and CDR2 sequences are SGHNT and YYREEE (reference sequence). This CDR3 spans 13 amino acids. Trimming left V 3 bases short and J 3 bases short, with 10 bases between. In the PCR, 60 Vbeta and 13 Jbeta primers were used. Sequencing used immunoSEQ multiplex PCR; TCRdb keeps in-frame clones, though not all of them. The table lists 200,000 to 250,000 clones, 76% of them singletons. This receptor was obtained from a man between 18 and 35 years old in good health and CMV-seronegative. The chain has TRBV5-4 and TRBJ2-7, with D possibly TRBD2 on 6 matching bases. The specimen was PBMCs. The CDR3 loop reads CASSYRGGYEQYF. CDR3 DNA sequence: TGTGCCAGCAGCTACCGGGGAGGCTACGAGCAGTACTTC.